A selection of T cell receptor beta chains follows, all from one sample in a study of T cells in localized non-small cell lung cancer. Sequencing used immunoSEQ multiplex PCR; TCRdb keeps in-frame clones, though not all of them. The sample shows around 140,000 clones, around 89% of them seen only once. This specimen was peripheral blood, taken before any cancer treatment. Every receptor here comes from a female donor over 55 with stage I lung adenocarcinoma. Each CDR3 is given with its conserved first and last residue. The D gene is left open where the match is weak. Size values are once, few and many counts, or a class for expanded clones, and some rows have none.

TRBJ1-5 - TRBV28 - TGTGCCAGCAGTTCCGGAGGGGGGAGCAATCAGCCCCAGCATTTT CASSSGGGSNQPQHF
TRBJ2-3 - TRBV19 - TGTGCCAGTAGTCGGGCGGTAGCGGTTTTCTCAGATACGCAGTATTTT CASSRAVAVFSDTQYF
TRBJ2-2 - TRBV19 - TGTGCCAGTAGGGTGGCGAACACCGGGGAGCTGTTTTTT CASRVANTGELFF
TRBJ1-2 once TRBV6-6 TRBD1 TGTGCCAGCAGCCGACAGGGGGCTGGCTACACCTTC CASSRQGAGYTF
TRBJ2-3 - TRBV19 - TGTGCCAGTAGTAATCAGCGGGATACGCAGTATTTT CASSNQRDTQYF
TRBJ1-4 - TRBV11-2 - TGTGCCAGCAGCTTAGCCCAGGGTAGAAGTGAAAAACTGTTTTTT CASSLAQGRSEKLFF
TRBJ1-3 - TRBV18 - TGTGCCAGCTCACCAGCCGGAGAAATCGGAAACACCATATATTTT CASSPAGEIGNTIYF
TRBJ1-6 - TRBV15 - TGTGCCACCAGCAGAGATCGGTCACCCCTCCACTTT CATSRDRSPLHF
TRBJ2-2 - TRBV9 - TGTGCCAGCAGCCCAGCCCAAACAACCGGGGAGCTGTTTTTT CASSPAQTTGELFF
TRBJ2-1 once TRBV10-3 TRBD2 TGTGCCATCAGTAAGCGGGGGGAAGACAATGAGCAGTTCTTC CAISKRGEDNEQFF
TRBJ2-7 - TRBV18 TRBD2 TGTGCCAGCTCTGCCGGGACTAGTAGCTACGAGCAGTACTTC CASSAGTSSYEQYF
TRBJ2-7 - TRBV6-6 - TGTGCCAGCAGACGGACAGCCTCCTACGAGCAGTACTTC CASRRTASYEQYF
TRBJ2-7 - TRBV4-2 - TGTGCCAGCAGCCAAGCGGACTCCTCCTACGAGCAGTACTTC CASSQADSSYEQYF
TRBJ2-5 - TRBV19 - TGTGCCAGTAGCCGAACCGCTCAGGGGTGGGAGACCCAGTACTTC CASSRTAQGWETQYF
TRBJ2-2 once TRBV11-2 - TGTGCCAGCAGCAACCCGACTAGGCCCGGGGAGCTGTTTTTT CASSNPTRPGELFF
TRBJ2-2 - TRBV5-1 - TGCGCCAGCAGCGTAGGCCCAACAACCGGGGAGCTGTTTTTT CASSVGPTTGELFF
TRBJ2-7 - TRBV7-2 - TGTGCCAGCAGCCGGGACCGGATCTCCTACGAGCAGTACTTC CASSRDRISYEQYF